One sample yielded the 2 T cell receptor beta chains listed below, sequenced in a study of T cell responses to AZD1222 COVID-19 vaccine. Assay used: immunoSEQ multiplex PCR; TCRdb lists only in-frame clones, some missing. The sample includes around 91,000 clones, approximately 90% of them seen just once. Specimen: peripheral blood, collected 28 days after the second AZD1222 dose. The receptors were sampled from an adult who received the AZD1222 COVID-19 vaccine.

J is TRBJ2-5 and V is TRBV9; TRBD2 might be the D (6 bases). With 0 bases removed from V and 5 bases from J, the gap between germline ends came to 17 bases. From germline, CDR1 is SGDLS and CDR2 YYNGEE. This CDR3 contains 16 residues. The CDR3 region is CASSVGPATGGETQYF. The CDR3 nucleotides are TGTGCCAGCAGCGTAGGGCCGGCCACTGGGGGGGAGACCCAGTACTTC. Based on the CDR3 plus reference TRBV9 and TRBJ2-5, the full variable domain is DSGVTQTPKHLITATGQRVTLRCSPRSGDLSVYWYQQSLDQGLQFLIQYYNGEERAKGNILERFSAQQFPDLHSELNLSSLELGDSALYFCASSVGPATGGETQYFGPGTRLLVL.

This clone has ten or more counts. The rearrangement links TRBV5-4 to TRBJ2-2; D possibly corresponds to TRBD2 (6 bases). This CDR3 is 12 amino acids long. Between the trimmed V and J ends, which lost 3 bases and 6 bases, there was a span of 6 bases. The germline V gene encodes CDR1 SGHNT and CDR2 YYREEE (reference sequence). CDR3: CASSWGAGELFF. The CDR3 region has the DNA TGTGCCAGCAGCTGGGGGGCCGGGGAGCTGTTTTTT. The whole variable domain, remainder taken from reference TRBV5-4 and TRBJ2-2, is ETGVTQSPTHLIKTRGQQVTLRCSSQSGHNTVSWYQQALGQGPQFIFQYYREEENGRGNFPPRFSGLQFPNYSSELNVNALELDDSALYLCASSWGAGELFFGEGSRLTVL.